The 6 T cell receptor beta chains below come from one sample, sequenced in a study of metastatic and nonmetastatic thyroid tumors. Using MiXCR, TCRdb re-called clones from the PCR reads. This repertoire shows some 83,000 clones, around 13% found once; its top ten account for 7% to 10%. There were no patients who had received any treatment before thyroid surgery. The sample was tumor tissue. Source of these receptors: a female donor with papillary thyroid cancer or a benign thyroid nodule (not recorded which). Some clones in this sample may be carry-over from other donors' samples.

This clone was recorded many times. The V call is TRBV20-1, the J call TRBJ1-5, with 7 positions matching TRBD1. Germline loops: CDR1 DFQATT, CDR2 SNEGSKA (reference sequence). With V trimmed by 3 bases and J by 7 bases, 9 bases remained unmatched. The CDR3 is made up of 14 amino acids. The CDR3 spells CSASQTGPRQPQHF. The CDR3, as DNA: TGCAGTGCTAGCCAGACAGGGCCCCGACAGCCCCAGCATTTT.

Only a few counts were recorded for this clone. A clone one base away is much larger, so this may be a read error. J is TRBJ2-5 and V is TRBV28, with a possible D match to TRBD2 (6 bases). Germline values: CDR1 MDHEN, CDR2 SYDVKM. This CDR3 spans 15 amino acids. CDR3 bases: TGTGCCAGCAGTTTCCTAGGGGCGGGGCAAGAGGCCCAGTACTTC. Translated: CASSFLGAGQEAQYF. Based on the CDR3 plus reference TRBV28 and TRBJ2-5, the full variable domain is DVKVTQSSRYLVKRTGEKVFLECVQDMDHENMFWYRQDPGLGLRLIYFSYDVKMKEKGDIPEGYSVSREKKERFSLILESASTNQTSMYLCASSFLGAGQEAQYFGPGTRLLVL.

Many counts were recorded for this clone. V gene TRBV6-5 combines with J gene TRBJ1-1; D call uncertain. Looked up from germline, CDR1 is MNHEY and CDR2 is SVGAGI. The CDR3 has 15 amino acids. V lost 0 bases, J lost 0 bases, and 8 bases lay in between. CDR3 in DNA: TGTGCCAGCAGTTACTCGATTCTGTTGAACACTGAAGCTTTCTTT. Its translation is CASSYSILLNTEAFF.

This clone was found many times. This rearrangement joins TRBV6-1 to TRBJ1-3; D gene ambiguous. The CDR3 extends over 14 amino acids. CDR1 is MNHNS, CDR2 SASEGT, per germline. Trimming stripped 7 bases from V and 4 bases from J, with 14 bases between. CDR3 in amino acids: CASKETGSGNTIYF. DNA for the CDR3: TGTGCCAGCAAGGAGACGGGATCCGGAAACACCATATATTTT.

In its sample, this clone ranks as medium-sized. The CDR3 DNA reads as TGTGCCAGCAGCTTAGGGACGACGGGCTACGAGCAGTACTTC. This translates into CASSLGTTGYEQYF. The V and J genes are TRBV11-2 and TRBJ2-7; no clear D. Trimming pared 1 base from V and 3 bases from J, leaving 10 bases between. Looked up from germline, CDR1 is SGHAT and CDR2 is FQNNGV. This CDR3 has 14 residues.

This clone showed up many times. The J gene is TRBJ2-1, the V gene TRBV3-1; 7 bases fit TRBD2. After removal of 5 bases from V and 5 bases from J, the junction contained 12 bases not matched to a gene. Germline V CDR1 and CDR2: LGHDT, YNNKEL (reference sequence). The CDR3 sequence is 16 residues long. Written as DNA, the CDR3 is TGTGCCAGCAGCTCCCTAGGGTGGGAGGGAAACAATGAGCAGTTCTTC. It translates to CASSSLGWEGNNEQFF.